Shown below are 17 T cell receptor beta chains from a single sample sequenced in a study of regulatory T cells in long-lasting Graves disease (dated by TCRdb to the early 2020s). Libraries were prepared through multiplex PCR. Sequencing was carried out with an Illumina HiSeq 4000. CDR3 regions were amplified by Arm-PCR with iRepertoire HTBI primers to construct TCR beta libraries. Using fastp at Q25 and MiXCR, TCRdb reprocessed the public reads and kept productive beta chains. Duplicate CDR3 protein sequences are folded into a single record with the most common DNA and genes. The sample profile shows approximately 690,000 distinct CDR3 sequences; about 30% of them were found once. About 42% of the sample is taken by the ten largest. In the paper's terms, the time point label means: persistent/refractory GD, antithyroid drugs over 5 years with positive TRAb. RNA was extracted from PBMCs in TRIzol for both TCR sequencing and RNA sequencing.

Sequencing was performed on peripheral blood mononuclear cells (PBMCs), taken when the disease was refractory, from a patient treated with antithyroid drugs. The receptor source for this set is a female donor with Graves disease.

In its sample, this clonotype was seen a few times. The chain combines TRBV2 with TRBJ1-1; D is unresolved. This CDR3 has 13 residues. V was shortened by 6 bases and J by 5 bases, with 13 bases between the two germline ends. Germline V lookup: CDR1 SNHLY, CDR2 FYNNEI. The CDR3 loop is CASRPDLDTEAFF. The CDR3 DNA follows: TGTGCCAGCAGACCTGACCTTGATACTGAAGCTTTCTTT.

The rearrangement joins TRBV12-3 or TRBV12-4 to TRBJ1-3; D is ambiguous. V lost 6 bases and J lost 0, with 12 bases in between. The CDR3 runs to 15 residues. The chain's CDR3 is CASSPRQSSGNTIYF. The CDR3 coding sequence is TGTGCCAGCAGCCCACGACAATCCTCTGGAAACACCATATATTTT.

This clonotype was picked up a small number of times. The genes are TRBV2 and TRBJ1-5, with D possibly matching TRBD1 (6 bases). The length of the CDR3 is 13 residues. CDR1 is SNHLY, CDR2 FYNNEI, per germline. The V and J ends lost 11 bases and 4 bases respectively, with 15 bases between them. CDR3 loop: CASVGTRNQPQHF. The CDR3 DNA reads TGTGCCTCCGTAGGGACACGGAATCAGCCCCAGCATTTT.

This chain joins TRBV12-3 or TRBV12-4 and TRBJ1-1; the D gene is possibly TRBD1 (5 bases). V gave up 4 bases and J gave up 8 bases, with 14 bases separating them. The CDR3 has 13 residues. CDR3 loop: CASSSSERGEAFF. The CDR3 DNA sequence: TGTGCCAGCAGTTCCTCGGAGAGGGGCGAAGCTTTCTTT.

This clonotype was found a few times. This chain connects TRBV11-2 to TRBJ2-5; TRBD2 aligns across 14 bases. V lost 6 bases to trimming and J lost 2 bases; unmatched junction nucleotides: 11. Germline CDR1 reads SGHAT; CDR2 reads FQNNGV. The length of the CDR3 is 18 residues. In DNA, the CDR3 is TGTGCCAGCAGTCGGACTAGCGGGAGGTCCCCTCCTCAAGAGACCCAGTACTTC. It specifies CASSRTSGRSPPQETQYF. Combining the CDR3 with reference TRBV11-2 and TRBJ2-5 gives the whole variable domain EAGVAQSPRYKIIEKRQSVAFWCNPISGHATLYWYQQILGQGPKLLIQFQNNGVVDDSQLPKDRFSAERLKGVDSTLKIQPAKLEDSAVYLCASSRTSGRSPPQETQYFGPGTRLLVL.

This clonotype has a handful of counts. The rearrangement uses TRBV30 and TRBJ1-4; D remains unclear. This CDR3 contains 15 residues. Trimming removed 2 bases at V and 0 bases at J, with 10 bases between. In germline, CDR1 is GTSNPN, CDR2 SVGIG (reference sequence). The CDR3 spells CAWSRAQATNEKLFF. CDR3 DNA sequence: TGTGCCTGGAGTCGCGCGCAGGCAACTAATGAAAAACTGTTTTTT. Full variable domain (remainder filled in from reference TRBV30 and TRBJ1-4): SQTIHQWPATLVQPVGSPLSLECTVEGTSNPNLYWYRQAAGRGLQLLFYSVGIGQISSEVPQNLSASRPQDRQFILSSKKLLLSDSGFYLCAWSRAQATNEKLFFGSGTQLSVL.

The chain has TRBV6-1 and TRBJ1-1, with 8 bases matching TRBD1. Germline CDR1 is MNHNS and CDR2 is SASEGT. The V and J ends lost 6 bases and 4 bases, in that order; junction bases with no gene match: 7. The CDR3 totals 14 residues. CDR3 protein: CASSRLTGGTEAFF. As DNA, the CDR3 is TGTGCCAGCAGCCGCCTTACAGGGGGCACTGAAGCTTTCTTT.

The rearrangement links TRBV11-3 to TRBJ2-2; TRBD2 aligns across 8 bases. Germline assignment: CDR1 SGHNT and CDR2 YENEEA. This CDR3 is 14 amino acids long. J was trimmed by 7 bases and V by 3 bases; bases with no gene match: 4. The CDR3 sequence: CASSFREGHGELFF. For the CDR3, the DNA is TGTGCCAGCAGCTTTCGGGAGGGGCACGGGGAGCTGTTTTTT.

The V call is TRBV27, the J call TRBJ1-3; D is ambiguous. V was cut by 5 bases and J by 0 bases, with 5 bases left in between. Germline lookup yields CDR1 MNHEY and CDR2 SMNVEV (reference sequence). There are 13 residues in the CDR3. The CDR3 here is CASSPYSGNTIYF. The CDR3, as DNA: TGTGCCAGCAGTCCCTACTCTGGAAACACCATATATTTT.

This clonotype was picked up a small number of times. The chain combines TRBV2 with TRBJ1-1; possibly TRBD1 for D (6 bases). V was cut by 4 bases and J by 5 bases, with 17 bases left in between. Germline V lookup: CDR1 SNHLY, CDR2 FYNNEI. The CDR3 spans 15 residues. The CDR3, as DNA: TGTGCCAGCAGTGGACCGGGACAAAGTTTAACTGAAGCTTTCTTT. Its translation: CASSGPGQSLTEAFF. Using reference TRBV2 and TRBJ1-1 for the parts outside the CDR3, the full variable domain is EPEVTQTPSHQVTQMGQEVILRCVPISNHLYFYWYRQILGQKVEFLVSFYNNEISEKSEIFDDQFSVERPDGSNFTLKIRSTKLEDSAMYFCASSGPGQSLTEAFFGQGTRLTVV.

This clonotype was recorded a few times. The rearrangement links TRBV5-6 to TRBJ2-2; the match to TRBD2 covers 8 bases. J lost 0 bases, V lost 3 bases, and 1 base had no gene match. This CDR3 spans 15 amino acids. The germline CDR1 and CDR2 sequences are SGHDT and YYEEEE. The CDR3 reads CASSYSGANTGELFF. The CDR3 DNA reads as TGTGCCAGCAGCTATAGCGGGGCGAACACCGGGGAGCTGTTTTTT. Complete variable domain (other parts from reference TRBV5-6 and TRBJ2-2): DAGVTQSPTHLIKTRGQQVTLRCSPKSGHDTVSWYQQALGQGPQFIFQYYEEEERQRGNFPDRFSGHQFPNYSSELNVNALLLGDSALYLCASSYSGANTGELFFGEGSRLTVL.

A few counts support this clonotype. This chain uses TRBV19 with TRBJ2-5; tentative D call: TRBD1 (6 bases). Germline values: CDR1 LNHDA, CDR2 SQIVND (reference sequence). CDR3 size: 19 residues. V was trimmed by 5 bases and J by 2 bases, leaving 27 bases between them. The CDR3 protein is CASSLFGTLSSPTQETQYF. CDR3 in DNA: TGTGCCAGTAGTTTGTTCGGGACACTATCCTCCCCTACTCAAGAGACCCAGTACTTC.

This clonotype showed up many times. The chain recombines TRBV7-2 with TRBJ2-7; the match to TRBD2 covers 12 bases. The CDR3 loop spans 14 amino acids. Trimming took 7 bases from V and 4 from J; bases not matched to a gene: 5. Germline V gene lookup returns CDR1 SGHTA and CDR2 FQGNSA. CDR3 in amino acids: CASNRLAGAYEQYF. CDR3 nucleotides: TGTGCCAGCAACCGACTAGCGGGAGCGTACGAGCAGTACTTC.

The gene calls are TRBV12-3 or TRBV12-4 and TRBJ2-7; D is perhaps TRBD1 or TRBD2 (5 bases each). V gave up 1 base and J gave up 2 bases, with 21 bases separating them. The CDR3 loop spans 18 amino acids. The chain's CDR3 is CASSLGQGDLKPPYEQYF. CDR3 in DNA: TGTGCCAGCAGTTTAGGTCAAGGGGACCTAAAACCTCCCTACGAGCAGTACTTC.

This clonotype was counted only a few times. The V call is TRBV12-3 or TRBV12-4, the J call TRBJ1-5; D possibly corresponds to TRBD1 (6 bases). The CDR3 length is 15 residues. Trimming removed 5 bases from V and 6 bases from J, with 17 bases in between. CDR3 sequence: CASSRSGDWGQPQHF. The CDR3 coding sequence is TGTGCCAGCAGTCGCTCAGGGGATTGGGGTCAGCCCCAGCATTTT.

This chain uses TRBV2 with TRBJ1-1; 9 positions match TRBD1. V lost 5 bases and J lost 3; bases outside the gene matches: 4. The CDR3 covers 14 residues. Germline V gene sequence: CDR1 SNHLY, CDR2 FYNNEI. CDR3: CASSSDRGDTEAFF. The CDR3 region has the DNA TGTGCCAGCAGTTCGGACAGGGGCGACACTGAAGCTTTCTTT.

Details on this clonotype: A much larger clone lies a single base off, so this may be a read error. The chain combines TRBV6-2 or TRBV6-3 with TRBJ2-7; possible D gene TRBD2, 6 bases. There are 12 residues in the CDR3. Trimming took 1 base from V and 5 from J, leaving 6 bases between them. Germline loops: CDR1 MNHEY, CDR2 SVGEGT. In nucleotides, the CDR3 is TGTGCCAGCAGTTACTGGGGGGACGAGCAGTACTTC. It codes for CASSYWGDEQYF.